This TCR beta chain originates from a study of blood T cell repertoires in COVID-19. Sequencing used immunoSEQ multiplex PCR; TCRdb keeps in-frame clones, though not all of them. The sample consists of some 160,000 clones, about 82% of them appearing once. This CDR3 is 13 amino acids long. The V gene's germline CDR1 is SNHLY and CDR2 FYNNEI. Trimming took 7 bases from V and 3 from J, leaving 11 bases between them. Sequencing was performed on peripheral blood. This chain links TRBV2 with TRBJ2-3; possible D gene TRBD2, 6 bases. The sequence was collected from a man aged 65 to 85 with active or convalescent COVID-19. The CDR3 DNA reads as TGTGCCAGCATGCCGGGAGTAACAGATACGCAGTATTTT. Its protein product is CASMPGVTDTQYF.